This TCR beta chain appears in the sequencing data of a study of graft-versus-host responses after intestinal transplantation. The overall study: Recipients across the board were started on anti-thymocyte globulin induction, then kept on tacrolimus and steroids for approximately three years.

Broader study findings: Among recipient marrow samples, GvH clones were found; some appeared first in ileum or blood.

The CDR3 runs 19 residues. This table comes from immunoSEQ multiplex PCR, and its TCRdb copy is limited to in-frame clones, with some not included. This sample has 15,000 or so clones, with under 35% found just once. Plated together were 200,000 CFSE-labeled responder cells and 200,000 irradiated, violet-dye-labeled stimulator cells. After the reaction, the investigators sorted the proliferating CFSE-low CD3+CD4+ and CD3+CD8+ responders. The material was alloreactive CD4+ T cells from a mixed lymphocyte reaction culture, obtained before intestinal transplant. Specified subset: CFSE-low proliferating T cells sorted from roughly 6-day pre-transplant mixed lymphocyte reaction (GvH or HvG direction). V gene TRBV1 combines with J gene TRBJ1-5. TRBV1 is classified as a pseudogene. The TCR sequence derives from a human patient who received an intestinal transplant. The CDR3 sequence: CTSSQDSAGVGGYNQPQHF. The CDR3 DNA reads TGCACCAGCAGCCAAGATTCGGCAGGGGTGGGGGGATACAATCAGCCCCAGCATTTT.